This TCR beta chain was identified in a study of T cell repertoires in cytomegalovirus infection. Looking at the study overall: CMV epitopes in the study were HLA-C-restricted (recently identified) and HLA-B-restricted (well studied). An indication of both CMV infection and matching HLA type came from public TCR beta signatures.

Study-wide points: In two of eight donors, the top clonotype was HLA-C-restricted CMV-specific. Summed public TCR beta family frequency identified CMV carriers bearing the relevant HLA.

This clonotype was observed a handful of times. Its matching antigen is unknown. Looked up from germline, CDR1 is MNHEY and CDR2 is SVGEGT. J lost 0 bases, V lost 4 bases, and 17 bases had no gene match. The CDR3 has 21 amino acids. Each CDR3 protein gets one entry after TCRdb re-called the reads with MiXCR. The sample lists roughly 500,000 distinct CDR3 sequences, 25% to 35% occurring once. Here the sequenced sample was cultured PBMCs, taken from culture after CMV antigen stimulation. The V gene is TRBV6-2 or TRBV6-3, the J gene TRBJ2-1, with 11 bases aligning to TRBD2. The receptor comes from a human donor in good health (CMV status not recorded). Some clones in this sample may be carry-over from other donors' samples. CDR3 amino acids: CASSFPKVAGGQTSSYNEQFF. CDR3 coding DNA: TGTGCCAGCAGTTTTCCAAAGGTAGCGGGAGGGCAGACGAGCTCCTACAATGAGCAGTTCTTC.